This T cell receptor beta chain emerged from a study of blood T cell repertoires in COVID-19 (dated by TCRdb to 2018 to 2020). Background for the entire study: Samples from collaborators originated in the United States, Italy and Spain and spanned both the acute and convalescent phases of COVID-19. A freely available public database, intended as a resource for researchers studying the immune response to SARS-CoV-2, is where the repertoires were released. Sample metadata almost always included a de-identified subject ID, COVID-19 status, age in years and sex. Where available, HLA class I and class II types were obtained from metadata supplied by the sample provider rather than from assay-based typing. Subjects who had been exposed to COVID-19, were actively infected with it, or had recovered from it provided the deeply sampled blood TCRbeta repertoires that made up the dataset. The samples were drawn from the first 160 participants of the ongoing ImmuneRACE study and from 950 to 1,500 subjects provided by 6 global collaborators. The material from the prospective study consisted of cDNA or gDNA derived from T cells, B-cell-depleted T cells, or PBMCs.

The immunoSEQ Assay, a bias-controlled multiplex PCR, was used to amplify TCRbeta CDR3 regions from genomic DNA. The source study handled its data this way. Within the assay, amplification of reference gene primers was used to estimate how many nucleated cells each sample contained. Sequence reads were collapsed and filtered to measure the absolute abundance of every unique TCRbeta CDR3 rearrangement. For each sample, productive Simpson clonality was calculated by taking the square root of Simpson's diversity index across productive rearrangements. The source is immuneACCESS, and TCRdb retained only in-frame sequences with V and J called. Part of the clones is not carried over; for the studies checked, unresolved V genes explain less than half of this, and the remainder is unexplained. The V and J calls and the clone size are those of that table, but D and trimming were determined from the DNA. This sample holds over 150,000 clones; over 80% were observed only once. Together, the top ten hold less than 3.5% of the sample.

A note on this clone: This clone's antigen is unknown. No much larger clone is present one base from it, and per-base qualities are unavailable.

Each collaborating institution followed its own protocols to collect whole blood in K2EDTA tubes. Collaborator samples were shipped for TCRbeta analysis as frozen whole blood, isolated PBMCs, or DNA extracted from either sample type. According to the germline V gene, CDR1 reads SGHRS and CDR2 reads YFSETQ. From the cysteine up to the phenylalanine, the CDR3 has a length of 14 residues. Of all the DNA, just the CDR3 is kept, 42 bases in frame from base 1. V and J are trimmed by 0 bases and 8 bases, and the gene matches miss 2 bases of the junction. The study at large found these results: The amount of clinical and demographic metadata varied by source and participant and was provided uncurated.

The sequence derives from a woman in her sixties with acute or convalescent COVID-19. The source material was peripheral blood. The chain employs TRBV5-1 and TRBJ1-4; 9 bases in between match TRBD1. The DNA sequence follows: TGCGCCAGCAGCTTGGGTGACAGGGGGGAAAAACTGTTTTTT. Protein translation: CASSLGDRGEKLFF.